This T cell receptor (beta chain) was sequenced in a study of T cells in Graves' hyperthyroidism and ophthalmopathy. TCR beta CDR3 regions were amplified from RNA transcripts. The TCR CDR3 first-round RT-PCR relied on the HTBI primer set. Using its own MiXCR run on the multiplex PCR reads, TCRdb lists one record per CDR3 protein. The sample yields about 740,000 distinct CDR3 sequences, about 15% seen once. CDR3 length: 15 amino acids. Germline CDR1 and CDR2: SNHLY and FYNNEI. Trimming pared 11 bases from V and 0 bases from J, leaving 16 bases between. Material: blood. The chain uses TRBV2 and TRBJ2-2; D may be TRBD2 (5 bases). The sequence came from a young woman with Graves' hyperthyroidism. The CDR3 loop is CACFGSKPNTGELFF. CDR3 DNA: TGTGCCTGTTTTGGGAGCAAACCGAACACCGGGGAGCTGTTTTTT. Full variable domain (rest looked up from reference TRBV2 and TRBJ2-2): EPEVTQTPSHQVTQMGQEVILRCVPISNHLYFYWYRQILGQKVEFLVSFYNNEISEKSEIFDDQFSVERPDGSNFTLKIRSTKLEDSAMYFCACFGSKPNTGELFFGEGSRLTVL.